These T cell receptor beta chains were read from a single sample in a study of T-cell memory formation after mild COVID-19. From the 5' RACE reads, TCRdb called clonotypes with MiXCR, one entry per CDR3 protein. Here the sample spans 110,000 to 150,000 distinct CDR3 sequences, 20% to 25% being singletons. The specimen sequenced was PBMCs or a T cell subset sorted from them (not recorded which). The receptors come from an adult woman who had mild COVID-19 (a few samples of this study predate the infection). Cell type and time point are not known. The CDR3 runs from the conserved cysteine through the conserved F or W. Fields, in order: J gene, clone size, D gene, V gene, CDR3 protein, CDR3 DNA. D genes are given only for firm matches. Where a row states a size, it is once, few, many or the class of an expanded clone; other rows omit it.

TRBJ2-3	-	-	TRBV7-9	CASSSTGSRWDTQYF	TGTGCCAGCAGCTCTACCGGCAGCCGGTGGGATACGCAGTATTTT
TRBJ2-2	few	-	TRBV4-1	CASGGRGGTGELFF	TGCGCCAGCGGCGGTAGGGGAGGCACCGGGGAGCTGTTTTTT
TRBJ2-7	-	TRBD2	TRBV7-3	CASSSPGGRGPGYEQYF	TGTGCCAGCAGCTCGCCTGGGGGGAGGGGACCCGGCTACGAGCAGTACTTC
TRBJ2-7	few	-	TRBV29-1	CSALQGSYEQYF	TGCAGCGCCCTCCAGGGATCCTACGAGCAGTACTTC
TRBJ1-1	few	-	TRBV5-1	CASSPMVGGTEAFF	TGCGCCAGCAGCCCGATGGTTGGGGGCACTGAAGCTTTCTTT
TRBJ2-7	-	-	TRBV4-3	CASSQEAGHTYEQYF	TGCGCCAGCAGCCAAGAAGCAGGACATACCTACGAGCAGTACTTC
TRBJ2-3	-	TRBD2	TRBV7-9	CASTDVEAGEADTQYF	TGTGCCAGCACCGATGTGGAGGCGGGAGAGGCAGATACGCAGTATTTT
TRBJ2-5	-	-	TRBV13	CASRRAAWRTQYF	TGTGCCAGCAGGCGGGCCGCGTGGAGGACCCAGTACTTC
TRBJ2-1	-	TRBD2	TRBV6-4	CDSSDIAGGPNEQFF	TGTGACAGCAGCGACATAGCGGGAGGGCCCAATGAGCAGTTCTTC
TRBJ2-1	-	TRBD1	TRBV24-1	CATSDAIHRGSLNEQFF	TGTGCCACCAGTGATGCTATACACAGGGGTTCCCTCAATGAGCAGTTCTTC
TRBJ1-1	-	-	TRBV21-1	CASSTGTGVDTEAFF	TGTGCCAGCAGCACAGGGACAGGGGTGGACACTGAAGCTTTCTTT
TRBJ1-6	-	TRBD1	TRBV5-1	CDSSWAGTGVVGNSPLHF	TGCGACAGCAGCTGGGCCGGGACAGGGGTTGTAGGTAATTCACCCCTCCACTTT
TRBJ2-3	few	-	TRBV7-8	CASSEKGEVSTDTQYF	TGTGCCAGCAGCGAGAAAGGGGAAGTAAGCACAGATACGCAGTATTTT
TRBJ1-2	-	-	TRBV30	CAWSVGTVYGYTF	TGTGCCTGGAGTGTGGGGACGGTCTATGGCTACACCTTC
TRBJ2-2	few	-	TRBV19	CARERAPPAVTGELFF	TGTGCCAGAGAAAGAGCACCGCCCGCGGTCACCGGGGAGCTGTTTTTT
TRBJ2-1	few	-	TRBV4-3	CASSPLGGYNEQFF	TGCGCCAGCAGTCCATTGGGGGGTTACAATGAGCAGTTCTTC
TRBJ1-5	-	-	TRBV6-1	CASSEAVGRYSNQPQHF	TGTGCCAGCAGTGAAGCCGTGGGACGGTATAGCAATCAGCCCCAGCATTTT
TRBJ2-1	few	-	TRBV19	CASSAWTGQGRYNEQFF	TGTGCCAGTAGTGCTTGGACTGGCCAAGGAAGGTACAATGAGCAGTTCTTC
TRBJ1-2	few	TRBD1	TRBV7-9	CASSLGTGVGYTF	TGTGCCAGCAGCTTAGGGACAGGGGTTGGCTACACCTTC
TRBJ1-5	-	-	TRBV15	CATSPLNSNQPQHF	TGTGCCACCAGCCCTCTTAATAGCAATCAGCCCCAGCATTTT
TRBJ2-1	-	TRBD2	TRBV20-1	CSAAGGLAGVSHNEQFF	TGCAGTGCCGCCGGGGGGCTAGCGGGAGTCAGTCACAATGAGCAGTTCTTC
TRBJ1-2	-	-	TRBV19	CASKGQNGYTF	TGTGCCAGTAAGGGGCAGAATGGCTACACCTTC